These 18 T cell receptor beta chains came from one sample sequenced in a study of blood T cell repertoires in COVID-19. Produced via immunoSEQ multiplex PCR; TCRdb's table is partial and in-frame only. In the table there are about 160,000 clones, 82% of which are singletons. The sequenced sample was peripheral blood. These receptors were collected from a woman of 80 years or more with acute or convalescent COVID-19.

V and J are TRBV7-2 and TRBJ2-4, with 8 bases aligning to TRBD2. This CDR3 contains 14 residues. Germline values: CDR1 SGHTA, CDR2 FQGNSA. V shed 7 bases, J shed 8 bases, and the junction held 10 bases outside the gene matches. The CDR3 coding sequence is TGTGCCAGCATGTCCGGGAGGGGTGCGGACATTCAGTACTTC. Translation: CASMSGRGADIQYF. The variable domain in full, with the rest retrieved from reference TRBV7-2 and TRBJ2-4, is GAGVSQSPSNKVTEKGKDVELRCDPISGHTALYWYRQSLGQGLEFLIYFQGNSAPDKSGLPSDRFSAERTGGSVSTLTIQRTQQEDSAVYLCASMSGRGADIQYFGAGTRLSVL.

The V and J genes are TRBV12-3 or TRBV12-4 and TRBJ2-1; D is unresolved. CDR3 length: 11 residues. V shed 5 bases and J shed 7 bases, with 6 bases lying between them. CDR3 coding DNA: TGTGCCAGCAGTGCTAATAATGAGCAGTTCTTC. This sequence encodes CASSANNEQFF.

This chain links TRBV11-2 with TRBJ2-1; 8 bases align to TRBD2. The length of the CDR3 is 16 residues. V trimming: 4 bases; J trimming: 7 bases; junction bases outside the gene matches: 12. Germline V gives CDR1 SGHAT, CDR2 FQNNGV. CDR3 coding DNA: TGTGCCAGCAGCTCCCTGGCGGGGGCTAGCGGGAATGAGCAGTTCTTC. Its protein product is CASSSLAGASGNEQFF.

The rearrangement joins TRBV21-1 to TRBJ1-2. TRBV21-1 is a documented pseudogene. This CDR3 spans 15 amino acids. This CDR3 reads CASSKEWSAGYGYTF. CDR3 sequence (DNA): TGTGCCAGCAGCAAAGAGTGGTCCGCGGGCTATGGCTACACCTTC.

The V call is TRBV5-6, the J call TRBJ1-3; D may be TRBD1 (5 bases). V was trimmed by 4 bases and J by 2 bases, leaving 10 bases between them. The CDR3 is 14 residues long. Germline assignment: CDR1 SGHDT and CDR2 YYEEEE. The CDR3 sequence: CASSLPRAGNTIYF. DNA for the CDR3: TGTGCCAGCAGCCTCCCCAGGGCTGGAAACACCATATATTTT.

The chain combines TRBV19 with TRBJ2-1; TRBD2 matches 15 bases. The V segment lost 3 bases and the J segment 9 bases; nucleotides outside the gene matches: 15. CDR3 size: 19 residues. Germline V gene sequence: CDR1 LNHDA, CDR2 SQIVND (reference sequence). Here the CDR3 DNA reads TGTGCCAGTAGTATTTATGGTATAACGGGACTAGCGGGAGGTGTTGAGCAGTTCTTC. This encodes CASSIYGITGLAGGVEQFF.

The V call is TRBV7-2, the J call TRBJ1-2, with TRBD1 matching 12 bases. The trim removed 2 bases at V and 8 bases at J, leaving 3 bases unmatched. The CDR3 sequence is 14 residues long. The germline CDR1 and CDR2 sequences are SGHTA and FQGNSA. CDR3: CASSLRDRGQGYTF. The CDR3 DNA follows: TGTGCCAGCAGCTTACGGGACAGGGGGCAAGGCTACACCTTC.

The rearrangement uses TRBV6-2 or TRBV6-3 and TRBJ2-7; 11 bases agree with TRBD2. Germline V gene lookup returns CDR1 MNHEY and CDR2 SVGEGT. The V and J ends lost 4 bases and 3 bases, in that order; junction bases with no gene match: 5. The CDR3 is 15 residues long. The CDR3 nucleotides read TGTGCCAGCAGTTCACTAGCGGGAGCCCTCTACGAGCAGTACTTC. This gives the protein CASSSLAGALYEQYF.

The gene calls are TRBV5-1 and TRBJ1-1, with D possibly matching TRBD1 (6 bases). The CDR3 has 15 residues. CDR1 is SGHRS and CDR2 is YFSETQ in the germline V gene. V lost 0 bases and J 2 bases, leaving 11 bases between the germline ends. The CDR3 nucleotides read TGCGCCAGCAGCTTGGTCGCAGGGGCAAACACTGAAGCTTTCTTT. Its protein is CASSLVAGANTEAFF. The full variable domain, in which reference TRBV5-1 and TRBJ1-1 provide the parts outside the CDR3, is KAGVTQTPRYLIKTRGQQVTLSCSPISGHRSVSWYQQTPGQGLQFLFEYFSETQRNKGNFPGRFSGRQFSNSRSEMNVSTLELGDSALYLCASSLVAGANTEAFFGQGTRLTVV.

This sequence joins TRBV7-9 and TRBJ1-2; 7 nucleotides match TRBD1. The CDR3 loop spans 12 amino acids. Germline lookup yields CDR1 SEHNR and CDR2 FQNEAQ (reference sequence). The J segment lost 1 base and the V segment lost 10 bases, leaving 3 bases of the junction unmatched. The CDR3 sequence: CATDRVNYGYTF. The CDR3 DNA is TGTGCCACCGACAGGGTTAACTATGGCTACACCTTC.

V usage is TRBV10-1 and J usage is TRBJ1-2, with D perhaps TRBD1 (6 bases). Germline loops: CDR1 WNHNN, CDR2 SYGVQD (reference sequence). This CDR3 comprises 11 residues. CDR3 amino acids: CPQGFNYGYTF. CDR3 bases: TGCCCACAGGGATTTAACTATGGCTACACCTTC.

The chain combines TRBV5-1 with TRBJ2-3; 13 positions match TRBD2. Trimming at V came to 4 bases and at J to 0 bases, leaving 5 bases not matched to a gene. Germline V gene lookup returns CDR1 SGHRS and CDR2 YFSETQ. The CDR3 covers 17 residues. CDR3 nucleotide sequence: TGCGCCAGCAGCAAGGGACTAGCGGGACTGAGCACAGATACGCAGTATTTT. Protein sequence: CASSKGLAGLSTDTQYF.

This sequence joins TRBV5-4 and TRBJ1-2, with 11 positions matching TRBD1. CDR1 SGHNT and CDR2 YYREEE come from the germline V gene (reference sequence). Losses at the gene ends were 4 bases for V and 7 bases for J; bases not matched to a gene: 9. The CDR3 extends over 15 amino acids. Written as DNA, the CDR3 is TGTGCCAGCAGCCGGGACAGGGGGTTCGCTAGTGGCTACACCTTC. Encoded protein: CASSRDRGFASGYTF.

This clone came up a few times. The chain combines TRBV10-3 with TRBJ1-1, with TRBD1 matching 7 bases. Per the germline V gene, CDR1 is ENHRY and CDR2 is SYGVKD. The CDR3 spans 14 residues. V shed 7 bases, J shed 4 bases, and the junction held 9 bases outside the gene matches. DNA of the CDR3: TGTGCCATCAACACAGGGGCCGCGGGCACTGAAGCTTTCTTT. Its translation is CAINTGAAGTEAFF.

In this sample, this clone turned up a few times. The chain employs TRBV5-1 and TRBJ2-5; 7 positions agree with TRBD1. The CDR3 extends over 14 amino acids. Losses at the gene ends were 2 bases for V and 5 bases for J; bases not matched to a gene: 6. The germline V gene has CDR1 SGHRS and CDR2 YFSETQ. The CDR3 nucleotides read TGCGCCAGCAGCTTAGGACAGGCAGGCGAGACCCAGTACTTC. Translating gives CASSLGQAGETQYF.

This chain uses TRBV24-1 with TRBJ1-5; D is unclear. V was shortened by 5 bases and J by 1 base, with 14 bases between the two germline ends. The CDR3 is 16 amino acids. Looked up from germline, CDR1 is KGHDR and CDR2 is SFDVKD. The CDR3 loop is CATSGNNRRSNQPQHF. In DNA form, the CDR3 reads TGTGCCACCAGTGGAAATAACAGAAGGAGCAATCAGCCCCAGCATTTT.

Here the CDR3 DNA reads TGTGCCAGCACGGGCGGACTATCCTACGAGCAGTACTTC. This translates into CASTGGLSYEQYF. The rearrangement uses TRBV2 and TRBJ2-7, with D perhaps matching TRBD2 (6 bases). The germline gives CDR1 SNHLY, CDR2 FYNNEI. V lost 7 bases to trimming and J lost 1 base, with 11 bases between them. The CDR3 spans 13 residues.

The chain's CDR3 is CASSEALTGRGNTEAFF. CDR3 DNA: TGTGCCAGCAGTGAAGCCCTGACAGGCCGGGGGAACACTGAAGCTTTCTTT. The V gene is TRBV2, the J gene TRBJ1-1; the D gene is possibly TRBD1 (6 bases). The CDR3 is 17 residues long. Germline V CDR1 and CDR2: SNHLY, FYNNEI. The V gene lost 0 bases and the J gene lost 1 base, with 15 bases spanning the gap.